Sequencing of this T cell receptor (beta chain) was carried out in a study of early T cells in non-severe SARS-CoV-2 infection. TCRdb fed the 5' RACE reads into MiXCR, producing one record per CDR3 protein. The sample includes tens of thousands of distinct CDR3 sequences, roughly 12% of them seen just once. This clonotype was seen at least ten times. The CDR3 has 14 residues. Germline V gene data show CDR1 as SQVTM and CDR2 as ANQGSEA. V dropped 5 bases and J dropped 1; count of bases not matched to a gene: 7. The TCR comes from an adult who was a healthcare worker with PCR-confirmed SARS-CoV-2 infection or an uninfected control (not recorded which). J is TRBJ2-7 and V is TRBV29-1; 8 nucleotides match TRBD1. Sequencing input: whole blood. Written as DNA, the CDR3 is TGCAGCGTTCCGAGACAGGGGACTTCCTACGAGCAGTACTTC. Translated: CSVPRQGTSYEQYF.